The entry below describes one T cell receptor beta chain. Its target is not known. Germline CDR1 reads LNHDA; CDR2 reads SQIVND (reference sequence). The CDR3 covers 15 residues. Trimming removed 4 bases from V and 7 bases from J; junction bases left unmatched: 13. This sample's time point: week 3, after first cycle of checkpoint inhibitor. DNA loading was fixed at 350 to 450 ng for all bulk PBMC samples. Sequencing was performed with immunoSEQ multiplex PCR; in TCRdb, only in-frame clones are kept and a portion is missing. Of about 7,600 clones in the sample, about 85% were seen once. The sample comes from a study of blood T cell dynamics during melanoma immunotherapy. Findings and caveats of the study: The study could not tell melanoma-specific clones from general immune activation.

Sequencing was performed on blood, taken from a patient treated with checkpoint blockade. V gene TRBV19 combines with J gene TRBJ2-7, with 7 bases identical to TRBD2. The source of this sequence is a human donor with melanoma. CDR3 sequence: CASSKGGAGSGEQYF. As DNA, the CDR3 is TGTGCCAGTAGTAAGGGAGGGGCAGGGAGTGGGGAGCAGTACTTC.